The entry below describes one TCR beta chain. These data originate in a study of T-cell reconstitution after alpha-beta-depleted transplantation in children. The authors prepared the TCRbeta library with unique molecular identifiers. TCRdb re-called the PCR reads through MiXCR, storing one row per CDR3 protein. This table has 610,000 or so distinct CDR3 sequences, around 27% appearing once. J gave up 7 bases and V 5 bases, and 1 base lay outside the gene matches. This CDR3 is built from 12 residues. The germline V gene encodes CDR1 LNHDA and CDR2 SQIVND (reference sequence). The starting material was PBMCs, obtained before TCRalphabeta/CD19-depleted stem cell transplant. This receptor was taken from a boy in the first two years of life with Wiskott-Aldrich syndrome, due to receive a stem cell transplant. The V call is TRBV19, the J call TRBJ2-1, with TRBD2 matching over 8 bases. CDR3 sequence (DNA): TGTGCCAGTAGTCAGCGGGGGAATGAGCAGTTCTTC. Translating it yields CASSQRGNEQFF.